The TCR beta chain under discussion was sequenced for a study of cytotoxic CD8 clonotypes in ibrutinib-treated CLL. The wider study: Among the patients, ten to eleven presented as relapsed/refractory and 15 as treatment-naive; 17 to 18 showed unmutated IGHV. When averaged across all of the samples, the counts came to 255,043 productive templates and 86,000 or so productive rearrangements.

Using immunoSEQ multiplex PCR, the repertoire was profiled, and TCRdb retains in-frame clones only, with some absent. The repertoire includes approximately 350,000 clones, about 64% of them detected once, and roughly 6.8% sits in the top ten. Study-wide points: An increase in clonality occurred at ibrutinib response, followed by a return toward baseline at progression.

A remark on this clone: Its antigen remains unidentified.

Germline CDR1 is KGHSH and CDR2 is LQKENI. The CDR3 is made up of 16 amino acids. The ends were cut back, 1 base at V and 3 bases at J, with 15 bases in the middle. The source was PBMCs, collected after 36 months of ibrutinib treatment. J is TRBJ1-2 and V is TRBV18; D is unclear. The clonotype originates from a human donor with chronic lymphocytic leukemia. This chain's CDR3 is CASSPLASVHDYGYTF. In nucleotides, the CDR3 is TGTGCCAGCTCACCACTTGCCAGCGTCCATGACTATGGCTACACCTTC.